The TCR beta chain described here comes from a study of control samples from healthy donors and cancer patients. The CDR3 spans 15 residues. The protocol was immunoSEQ multiplex PCR, while the TCRdb copy is restricted to in-frame clones and leaves out a portion. This repertoire shows 150,000 to 200,000 clones, 91% found once; its top ten account for approximately 1.6%. The sequence was obtained from a woman aged 25 to 39 in good health. Sequencing was performed on blood. V usage is TRBV21-1 and J usage is TRBJ1-3; the table's D call, TRBD1, was not checked against the DNA. TRBV21-1 is noted as a pseudogene. The CDR3 sequence: CASSKALGVGNTIYF. CDR3 in DNA: TGTGCCAGCAGCAAAGCGCTAGGGGTCGGAAACACCATATATTTT.